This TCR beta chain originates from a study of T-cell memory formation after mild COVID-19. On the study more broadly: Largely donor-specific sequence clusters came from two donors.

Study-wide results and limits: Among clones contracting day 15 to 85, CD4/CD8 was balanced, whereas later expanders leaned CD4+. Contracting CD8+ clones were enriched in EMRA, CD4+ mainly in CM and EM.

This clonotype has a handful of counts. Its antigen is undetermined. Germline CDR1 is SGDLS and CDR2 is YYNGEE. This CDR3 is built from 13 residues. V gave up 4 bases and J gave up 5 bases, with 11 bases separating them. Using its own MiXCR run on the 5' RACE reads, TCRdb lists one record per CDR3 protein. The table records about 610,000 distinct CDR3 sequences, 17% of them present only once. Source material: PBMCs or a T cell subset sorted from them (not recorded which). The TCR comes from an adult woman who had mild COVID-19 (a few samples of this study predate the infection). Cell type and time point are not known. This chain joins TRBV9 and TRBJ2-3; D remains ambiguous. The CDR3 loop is CASSLRPVDTQYF. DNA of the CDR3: TGTGCCAGCAGCCTAAGACCAGTAGATACGCAGTATTTT. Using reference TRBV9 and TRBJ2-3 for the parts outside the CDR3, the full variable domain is DSGVTQTPKHLITATGQRVTLRCSPRSGDLSVYWYQQSLDQGLQFLIQYYNGEERAKGNILERFSAQQFPDLHSELNLSSLELGDSALYFCASSLRPVDTQYFGPGTRLTVL.